This is a list of T cell receptor beta chains from one sample in a study of T cells in localized non-small cell lung cancer. Clones were sequenced by immunoSEQ multiplex PCR, and TCRdb holds only the in-frame ones, with some missing. This table has approximately 21,000 clones, roughly 87% appearing once. The input for sequencing was peripheral blood mononuclear cells, taken before any cancer treatment. All receptors come from a male donor older than 55 with stage II lung adenocarcinoma. Each CDR3 is given with its conserved first and last residue. A D gene is named only where the DNA matches it firmly. Clone size is given for some rows only: seen once, a few or many times, or a class if the clone is expanded.

clone_size: few; d_call: -; j_call: TRBJ2-1; v_call: TRBV6-4; cdr3_aa: CASSDSEGSDEQFF; cdr3_nt: TGTGCCAGCAGTGACTCGGAGGGATCAGATGAGCAGTTCTTC
clone_size: -; d_call: TRBD1; j_call: TRBJ1-6; v_call: TRBV28; cdr3_aa: CASSPAGTGDLSLHF; cdr3_nt: TGTGCCAGCAGTCCAGCCGGGACAGGGGATTTATCCCTCCACTTT
clone_size: -; d_call: -; j_call: TRBJ2-4; v_call: TRBV4-1; cdr3_aa: CASSQRTGNKNIQYF; cdr3_nt: TGCGCCAGCAGCCAACGCACAGGGAACAAAAACATTCAGTACTTC
clone_size: -; d_call: TRBD2; j_call: TRBJ2-7; v_call: TRBV2; cdr3_aa: CATSRGRFAEQYF; cdr3_nt: TGTGCCACAAGCCGCGGGAGATTCGCCGAGCAGTACTTC
clone_size: -; d_call: -; j_call: TRBJ2-7; v_call: TRBV28; cdr3_aa: CASSVTGYEQYF; cdr3_nt: TGTGCCAGCAGTGTAACAGGGTACGAGCAGTACTTC
clone_size: -; d_call: -; j_call: TRBJ2-3; v_call: TRBV4-1; cdr3_aa: CASSQQGYSTDTQYF; cdr3_nt: TGCGCCAGCAGCCAACAAGGGTATAGCACAGATACGCAGTATTTT
clone_size: -; d_call: -; j_call: TRBJ2-5; v_call: TRBV5-1; cdr3_aa: CASSFSREETQYF; cdr3_nt: TGCGCCAGCAGCTTTAGCAGGGAGGAGACCCAGTACTTC
clone_size: once; d_call: TRBD1; j_call: TRBJ1-2; v_call: TRBV5-4; cdr3_aa: CASSSPGDQGAFGYTF; cdr3_nt: TGTGCCAGCAGTTCGCCCGGGGACCAGGGGGCGTTTGGCTACACCTTC
clone_size: once; d_call: -; j_call: TRBJ1-2; v_call: TRBV2; cdr3_aa: CASVVTGYDGYTF; cdr3_nt: TGTGCCAGCGTCGTGACAGGTTATGATGGCTACACCTTC
clone_size: once; d_call: TRBD2; j_call: TRBJ2-3; v_call: TRBV7-8; cdr3_aa: CASSGTSGFQADTQYF; cdr3_nt: TGTGCCAGCAGCGGGACTAGCGGATTTCAGGCAGATACGCAGTATTTT
clone_size: -; d_call: -; j_call: TRBJ1-1; v_call: TRBV4-1; cdr3_aa: CASSQELSRNTEAFF; cdr3_nt: TGCGCCAGCAGCCAAGAATTATCCAGAAACACTGAAGCTTTCTTT
clone_size: -; d_call: TRBD2; j_call: TRBJ2-1; v_call: TRBV7-2; cdr3_aa: CASSLAGTSGRNEQFF; cdr3_nt: TGTGCCAGCAGCTTAGCCGGGACTAGCGGGAGGAATGAGCAGTTCTTC
clone_size: -; d_call: -; j_call: TRBJ1-3; v_call: TRBV10-3; cdr3_aa: CAAHRESSGNTIYF; cdr3_nt: TGTGCCGCCCACCGCGAAAGCTCTGGAAACACCATATATTTT
clone_size: -; d_call: -; j_call: TRBJ2-7; v_call: TRBV18; cdr3_aa: CASSPYPGHYYEQYF; cdr3_nt: TGTGCCAGCTCACCATACCCCGGACACTACTACGAGCAGTACTTC
clone_size: -; d_call: -; j_call: TRBJ1-5; v_call: TRBV6-1; cdr3_aa: CASSEEGFARNF; cdr3_nt: TGTGCCAGCAGTGAAGAAGGATTTGCCCGAAATTTT
clone_size: -; d_call: -; j_call: TRBJ1-1; v_call: TRBV19; cdr3_aa: CASSIIGQRNTEAFF; cdr3_nt: TGTGCCAGTAGTATAATAGGACAGAGGAACACTGAAGCTTTCTTT
clone_size: -; d_call: -; j_call: TRBJ2-7; v_call: TRBV5-6; cdr3_aa: CASSLLPGGTPFRTYEQYF; cdr3_nt: TGTGCCAGCAGCTTACTCCCCGGTGGGACTCCCTTTCGCACCTACGAGCAGTACTTC
clone_size: -; d_call: -; j_call: TRBJ2-3; v_call: TRBV6-5; cdr3_aa: CASSYSDPNTDTQYF; cdr3_nt: TGTGCCAGCAGTTACTCAGACCCAAACACAGATACGCAGTATTTT
clone_size: -; d_call: TRBD1; j_call: TRBJ2-1; v_call: TRBV27; cdr3_aa: CASSQDRDAYNEQFF; cdr3_nt: TGTGCCAGCAGTCAGGACAGGGACGCCTACAATGAGCAGTTCTTC
clone_size: -; d_call: -; j_call: TRBJ2-5; v_call: TRBV15; cdr3_aa: CATSRGQQETQYF; cdr3_nt: TGTGCCACCAGCAGAGGGCAGCAAGAGACCCAGTACTTC
clone_size: -; d_call: -; j_call: TRBJ1-1; v_call: TRBV6-1; cdr3_aa: CASSASRGGTEAFF; cdr3_nt: TGTGCCAGCAGTGCGTCCAGGGGTGGCACTGAAGCTTTCTTT
clone_size: -; d_call: -; j_call: TRBJ2-6; v_call: TRBV21-1; cdr3_aa: CASSKVGSGDRGLSSGANVLTF; cdr3_nt: TGTGCCAGCAGCAAAGTGGGCTCCGGGGACAGGGGGCTGTCTTCTGGGGCCAACGTCCTGACTTTC